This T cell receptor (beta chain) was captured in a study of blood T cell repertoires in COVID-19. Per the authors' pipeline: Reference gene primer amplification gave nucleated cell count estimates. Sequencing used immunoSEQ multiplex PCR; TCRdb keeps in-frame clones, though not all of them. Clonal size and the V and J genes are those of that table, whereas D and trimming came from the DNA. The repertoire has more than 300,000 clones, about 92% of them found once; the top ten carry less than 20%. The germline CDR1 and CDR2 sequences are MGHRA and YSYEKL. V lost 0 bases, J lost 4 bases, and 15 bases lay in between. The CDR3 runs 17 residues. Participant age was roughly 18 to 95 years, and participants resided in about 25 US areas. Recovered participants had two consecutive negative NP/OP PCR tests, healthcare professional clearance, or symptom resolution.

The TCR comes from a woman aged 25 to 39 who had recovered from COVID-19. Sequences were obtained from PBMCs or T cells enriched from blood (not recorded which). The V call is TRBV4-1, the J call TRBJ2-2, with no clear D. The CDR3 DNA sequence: TGCGCCAGCAGCCAAGAAGGCTTTGCAACGGGCACCGGGGAGCTGTTTTTT. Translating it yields CASSQEGFATGTGELFF.